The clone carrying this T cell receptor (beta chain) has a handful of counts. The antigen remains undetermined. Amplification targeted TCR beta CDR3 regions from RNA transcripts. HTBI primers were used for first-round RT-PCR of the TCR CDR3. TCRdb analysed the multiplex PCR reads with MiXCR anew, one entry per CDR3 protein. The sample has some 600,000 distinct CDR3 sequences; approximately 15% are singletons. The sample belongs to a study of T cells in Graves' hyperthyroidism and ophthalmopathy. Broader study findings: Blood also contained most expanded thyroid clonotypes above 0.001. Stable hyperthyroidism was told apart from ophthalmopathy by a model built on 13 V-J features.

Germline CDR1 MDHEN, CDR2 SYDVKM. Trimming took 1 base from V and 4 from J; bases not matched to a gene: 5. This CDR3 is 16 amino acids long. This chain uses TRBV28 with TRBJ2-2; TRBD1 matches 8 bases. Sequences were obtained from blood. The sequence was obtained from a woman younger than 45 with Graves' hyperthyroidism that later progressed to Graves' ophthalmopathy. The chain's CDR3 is CASSLLQGGGTGELFF. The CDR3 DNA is TGTGCCAGCAGTTTATTACAGGGGGGCGGCACCGGGGAGCTGTTTTTT.